The text below deals with one T cell receptor beta chain. Its cognate antigen is unknown. The sample is drawn from a study of brain T cells in children with intractable seizures. General observations from the study: Pre- and post-surgery blood differed in depth, so pre-surgery absences may be undersampling.

Per germline, CDR1 MNHEY and CDR2 SMNVEV (reference sequence). This CDR3 has 14 residues. With 6 bases removed from V and 5 bases from J, the gap between germline ends came to 14 bases. Only in-frame clones appear in the TCRdb table, and some are missing; sequencing was by immunoSEQ multiplex PCR. Among about 340,000 clones, 93% were seen once, and the ten largest hold about 6%. Regarding time point: blood from clinic visit 5 months post-surgery; TSC patient then seizure free. This chain connects TRBV27 to TRBJ1-5; unclear D gene. The TCR was taken from a boy in the first two years of life with tuberous sclerosis and intractable seizures. The sample in question was peripheral blood, obtained about 5 months after surgery. In DNA, the CDR3 is TGTGCCAGCAGGCAATGGGAGGGTCATCAGCCCCAGCATTTT. As protein: CASRQWEGHQPQHF.